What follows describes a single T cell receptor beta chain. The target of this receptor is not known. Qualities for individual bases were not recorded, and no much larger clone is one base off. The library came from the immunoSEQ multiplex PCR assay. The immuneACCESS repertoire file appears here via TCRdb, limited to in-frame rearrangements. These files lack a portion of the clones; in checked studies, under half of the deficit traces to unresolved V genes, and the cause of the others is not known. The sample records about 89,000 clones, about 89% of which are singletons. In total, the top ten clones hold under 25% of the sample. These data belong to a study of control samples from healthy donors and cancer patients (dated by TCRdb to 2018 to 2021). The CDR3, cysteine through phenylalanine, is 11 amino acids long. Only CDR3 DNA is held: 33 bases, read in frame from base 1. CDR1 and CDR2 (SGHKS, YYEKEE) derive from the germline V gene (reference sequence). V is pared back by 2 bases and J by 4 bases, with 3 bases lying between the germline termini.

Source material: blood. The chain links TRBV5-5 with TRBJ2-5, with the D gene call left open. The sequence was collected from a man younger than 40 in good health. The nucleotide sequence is TGTGCCAGCAGCTTTGGAGAGACCCAGTACTTC. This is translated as CASSFGETQYF. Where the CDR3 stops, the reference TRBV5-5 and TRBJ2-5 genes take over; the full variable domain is DAGVTQSPTHLIKTRGQQVTLRCSPISGHKSVSWYQQVLGQGPQFIFQYYEKEERGRGNFPDRFSARQFPNYSSELNVNALLLGDSALYLCASSFGETQYFGPGTRLLVL.